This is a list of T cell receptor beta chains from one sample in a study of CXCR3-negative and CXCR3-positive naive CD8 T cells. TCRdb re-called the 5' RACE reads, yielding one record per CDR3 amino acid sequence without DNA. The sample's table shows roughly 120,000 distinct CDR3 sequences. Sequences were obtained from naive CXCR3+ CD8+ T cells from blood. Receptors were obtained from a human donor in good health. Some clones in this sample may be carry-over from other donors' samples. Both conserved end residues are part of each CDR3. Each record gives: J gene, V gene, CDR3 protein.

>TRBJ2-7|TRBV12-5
CASGIAGALWNEQYF
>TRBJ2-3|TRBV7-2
CASSPSLTDTQYF
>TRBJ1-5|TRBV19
CASSLLGYSNQPQHF
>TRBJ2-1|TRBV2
CATLDSGKGNEQFF
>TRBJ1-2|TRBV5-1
CASSLTQSRRTANYGYTF
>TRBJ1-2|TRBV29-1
CSVLEGLVYGYTF
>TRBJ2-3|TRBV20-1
CSARDWEGTDTQYF
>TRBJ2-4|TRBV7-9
CASSFENIQYF
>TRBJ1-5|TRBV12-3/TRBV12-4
CASSQTEYSNQPQHF
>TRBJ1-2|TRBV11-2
CASSLDPGPGQSYGYTF
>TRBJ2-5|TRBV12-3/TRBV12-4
CASSLVGPSETQYF
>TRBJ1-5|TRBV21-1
CASSLRGVKPPTHQPQHF
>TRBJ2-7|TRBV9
CASSKDRFSYEQYF
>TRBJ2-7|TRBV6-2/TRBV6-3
CASSYSNAISSSYEQYF
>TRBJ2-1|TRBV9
CASSVGLGTGNNNEQFF
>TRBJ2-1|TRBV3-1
CASSQDRGKLAGVSYNEQFF
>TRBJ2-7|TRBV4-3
CASSPGLGDYEQYF
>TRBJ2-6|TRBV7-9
CASMGSGANVLTF
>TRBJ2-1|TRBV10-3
CAISESGLAGAAEQFF
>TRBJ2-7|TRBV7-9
CASRKTGEAGYEQYF
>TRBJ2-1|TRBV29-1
CSVEPGSSYNEQFF
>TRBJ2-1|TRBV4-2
CASSQVTVGSDNEQFF
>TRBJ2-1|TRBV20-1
CSASRGSSYNEQFF
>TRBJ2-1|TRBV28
CASSPITSGSSNEQFF
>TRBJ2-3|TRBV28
CASRVTGGTDTQYF
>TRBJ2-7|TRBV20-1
CSARHGTSYEQYF
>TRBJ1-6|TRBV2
CASRKGQGNPPLHF
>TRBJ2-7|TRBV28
CASSPDRYEQYF
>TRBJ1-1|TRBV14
CASSQEGFGMNTEAFF
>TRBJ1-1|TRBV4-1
CASSQIPGQGTMNTEAFF
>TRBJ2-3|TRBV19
CASSSATPDTQYF
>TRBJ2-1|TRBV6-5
CASRTSGAYNEQFF
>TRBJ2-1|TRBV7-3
CASSLSGLGEYNEQFF
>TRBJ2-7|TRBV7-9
CASSELAGYEQYF
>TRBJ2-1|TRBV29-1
CSVEDVYNEQFF
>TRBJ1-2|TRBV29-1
CSVDRRDYGYTF
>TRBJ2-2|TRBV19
CASVVSASGELFF
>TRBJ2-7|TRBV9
CASSVSSGGDEQYF
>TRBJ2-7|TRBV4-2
CASSQARGDYEQYF
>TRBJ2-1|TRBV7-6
CASSLAGTGVHEQFF
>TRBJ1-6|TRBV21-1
CASSKSGPGGNSPLHF
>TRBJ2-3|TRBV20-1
CSAPDIAGVRPDTQYF
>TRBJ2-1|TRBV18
CASSPAAGLAGLDEQFF
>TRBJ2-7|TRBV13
CASSSRQADVAEQYF
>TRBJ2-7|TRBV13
CASSQGDPVGEQYF